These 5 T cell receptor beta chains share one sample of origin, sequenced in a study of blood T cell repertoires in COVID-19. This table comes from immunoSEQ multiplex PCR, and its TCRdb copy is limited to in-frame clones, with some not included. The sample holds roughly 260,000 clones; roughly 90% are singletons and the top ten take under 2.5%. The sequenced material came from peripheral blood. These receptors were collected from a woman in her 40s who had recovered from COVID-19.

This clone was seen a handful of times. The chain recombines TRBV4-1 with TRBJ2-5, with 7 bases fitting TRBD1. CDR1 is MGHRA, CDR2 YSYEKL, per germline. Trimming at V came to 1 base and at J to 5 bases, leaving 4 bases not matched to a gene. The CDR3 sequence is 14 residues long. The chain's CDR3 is CASSQGQGEETQYF. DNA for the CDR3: TGCGCCAGCAGCCAAGGACAGGGTGAGGAGACCCAGTACTTC.

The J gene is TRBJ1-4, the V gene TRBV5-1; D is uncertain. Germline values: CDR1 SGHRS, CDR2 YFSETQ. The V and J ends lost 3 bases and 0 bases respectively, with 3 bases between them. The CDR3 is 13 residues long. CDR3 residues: CASSSTTNEKLFF. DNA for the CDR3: TGCGCCAGCAGCTCCACAACTAATGAAAAACTGTTTTTT.

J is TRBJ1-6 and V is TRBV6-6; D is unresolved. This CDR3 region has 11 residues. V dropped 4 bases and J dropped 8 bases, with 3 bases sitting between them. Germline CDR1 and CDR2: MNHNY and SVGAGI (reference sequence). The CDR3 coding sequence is TGTGCCAGCAGTTCCGATTCACCCCTCCACTTT. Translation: CASSSDSPLHF.

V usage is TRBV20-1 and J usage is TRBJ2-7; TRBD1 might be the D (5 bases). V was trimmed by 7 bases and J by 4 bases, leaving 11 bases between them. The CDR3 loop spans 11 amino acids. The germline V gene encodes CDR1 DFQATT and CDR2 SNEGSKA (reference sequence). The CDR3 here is CSGQWSYEQYF. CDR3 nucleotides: TGCAGTGGACAGTGGTCTTACGAGCAGTACTTC.

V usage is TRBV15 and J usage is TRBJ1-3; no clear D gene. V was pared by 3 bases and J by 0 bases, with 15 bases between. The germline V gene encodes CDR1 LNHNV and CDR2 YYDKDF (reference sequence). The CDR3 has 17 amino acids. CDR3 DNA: TGTGCCACCAGCAGGGAAAAGTATGGGAGCTCTGGAAACACCATATATTTT. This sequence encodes CATSREKYGSSGNTIYF.